Below are 29 T cell receptor beta chains sequenced from a single sample in a study of shared clonotypes between healthy human individuals. Profiled with immunoSEQ multiplex PCR; TCRdb holds only in-frame clones, not every one. This table holds under 1,100,000 clones, around 76% found once. Sequencing was done on a sample of memory CD4+ T cells sorted from blood. Subset defined: CD45RA-negative fraction. Receptor source: a man between 18 and 35 years old in good health.

The V call is TRBV30, the J call TRBJ2-5; weak D call: TRBD2 (6 bases). Near its end, the DNA agrees better with TRBJ2-7, so the J call may be wrong. From germline, CDR1 is GTSNPN and CDR2 SVGIG (reference sequence). CDR3 size: 13 residues. CDR3 loop: CAWSREFSYEQYF. CDR3 sequence (DNA): TGTGCCTGGAGCCGGGAGTTCTCCTACGAGCAGTACTTC.

This clone has only one observation. V usage is TRBV30 and J usage is TRBJ1-1; 9 bases are shared with TRBD1. CDR3 size: 15 residues. The junction had 12 bases not matched to a gene; V was cut back by 2 bases and J by 8 bases. CDR1 and CDR2 from the germline V gene are GTSNPN and SVGIG (reference sequence). The CDR3 DNA follows: TGTGCCTGGAGTCGGGGACAGGGAATCTTATTGGAAGCTTTCTTT. Amino acids: CAWSRGQGILLEAFF.

The chain combines TRBV21-1 with TRBJ2-3. TRBV21-1 counts as a pseudogene. The CDR3 sequence is 13 residues long. CDR3 residues: CASSSHSTDTQYF. DNA for the CDR3: TGTGCCAGCAGCAGCCACAGCACAGATACGCAGTATTTT.

The chain has TRBV7-2 and TRBJ2-7; D is perhaps TRBD1 or TRBD2 (5 bases each). V lost 5 bases, J lost 7 bases, and 21 bases lay in between. The CDR3 runs 15 residues. Germline CDR1 SGHTA, CDR2 FQGNSA. CDR3 in amino acids: CASSVQGGDYWEQYF. For the CDR3, the DNA is TGTGCCAGCAGCGTCCAGGGTGGCGACTACTGGGAGCAGTACTTC.

This chain joins TRBV10-2 and TRBJ2-3; D is perhaps TRBD1 (6 bases). This CDR3 spans 15 amino acids. Trimming cost V 6 bases and J 0 bases, with 13 bases left between them. Germline CDR1 is WSHSY and CDR2 is SAAADI. CDR3 nucleotides: TGCGCCAGCAGGGTTTGGGGGCGGAGCACAGATACGCAGTATTTT. Translated: CASRVWGRSTDTQYF.

The chain recombines TRBV9 with TRBJ2-6; tentative D call: TRBD2 (5 bases). The V and J ends lost 4 bases and 4 bases respectively, with 18 bases between them. CDR1 and CDR2 from the germline V gene are SGDLS and YYNGEE. The CDR3 has 17 residues. The CDR3 bases are TGTGCCAGCAGCCCTGAGACGAGGGTGGAGGGGGCCAACGTCCTGACTTTC. This codes for CASSPETRVEGANVLTF.

J is TRBJ2-7 and V is TRBV5-4; D not resolved. The CDR3 loop spans 14 amino acids. Germline CDR1 reads SGHNT; CDR2 reads YYREEE (reference sequence). The ends were cut back, 4 bases at V and 2 bases at J, with 13 bases in the middle. CDR3 amino acids: CASSRDKGPYEQYF. The CDR3 DNA is TGTGCCAGCAGCCGAGATAAGGGTCCCTACGAGCAGTACTTC. Variable domain in full (rest from reference TRBV5-4 and TRBJ2-7): ETGVTQSPTHLIKTRGQQVTLRCSSQSGHNTVSWYQQALGQGPQFIFQYYREEENGRGNFPPRFSGLQFPNYSSELNVNALELDDSALYLCASSRDKGPYEQYFGPGTRLTVT.

This clone has a single count. The chain recombines TRBV2 with TRBJ2-2; D not resolved. Germline assignment: CDR1 SNHLY and CDR2 FYNNEI. The CDR3 spans 16 residues. V was trimmed by 4 bases and J by 0 bases, leaving 12 bases between them. CDR3 coding DNA: TGTGCCAGCAGTGTTCGGGCGGCCGCGAACACCGGGGAGCTGTTTTTT. Its translation is CASSVRAAANTGELFF.

This clone was counted a few times. J is TRBJ1-1 and V is TRBV29-1; D may be TRBD1 (5 bases). Germline CDR1 is SQVTM and CDR2 is ANQGSEA. V shed 6 bases and J shed 1 base, with 12 bases lying between them. This CDR3 spans 13 amino acids. As DNA, the CDR3 is TGCAGCGTATCGAACAGGTCGAACACTGAAGCTTTCTTT. Translated, it gives CSVSNRSNTEAFF. The variable domain in full, with the rest retrieved from reference TRBV29-1 and TRBJ1-1, is SAVISQKPSRDICQRGTSLTIQCQVDSQVTMMFWYRQQPGQSLTLIATANQGSEATYESGFVIDKFPISRPNLTFSTLTVSNMSPEDSSIYLCSVSNRSNTEAFFGQGTRLTVV.

This clone was seen a handful of times. The sample holds other DNA sequences that translate to the same CDR3. The CDR3 here is CASSSERGSTDTQYF. The CDR3 coding sequence is TGCGCCAGCAGCTCCGAGCGGGGTAGCACAGATACGCAGTATTTT. V gene TRBV5-1 combines with J gene TRBJ2-3, with 7 bases aligning to TRBD2. The V gene end was trimmed by 3 bases and the J gene end by 0 bases; junction bases not matched to a gene: 4. Germline V CDR1 and CDR2: SGHRS, YFSETQ. The CDR3 consists of 15 residues.

This clone was counted a few times. V is TRBV2 and J is TRBJ2-7; 7 nucleotides line up with TRBD1. The length of the CDR3 is 14 residues. V trimming: 6 bases; J trimming: 3 bases; junction bases outside the gene matches: 8. Germline values: CDR1 SNHLY, CDR2 FYNNEI. The CDR3 region is CASRPGTAIYEQYF. The CDR3 region has the DNA TGTGCCAGCAGACCCGGGACAGCCATCTACGAGCAGTACTTC.

The V call is TRBV18, the J call TRBJ2-2; 8 bases agree with TRBD1. This CDR3 is built from 16 residues. Germline V CDR1 and CDR2: KGHSH, LQKENI. V shed 8 bases, J shed 0 bases, and the junction held 8 bases outside the gene matches. In nucleotides, the CDR3 is TGTGCCAGCCCACAGGGGGGCCCAACGAACACCGGGGAGCTGTTTTTT. It codes for CASPQGGPTNTGELFF.

The gene calls are TRBV10-3 and TRBJ2-7, with TRBD2 matching 13 bases. V shed 2 bases and J 0 bases; nucleotides not matched to a gene: 10. The CDR3 is made up of 19 amino acids. From germline, CDR1 is ENHRY and CDR2 SYGVKD. In DNA form, the CDR3 reads TGTGCCATCAGTGAGGGGGCGGGACTAGCGGGGACAAGCTCCTACGAGCAGTACTTC. Amino acid sequence: CAISEGAGLAGTSSYEQYF.

This clone was seen just once. This sequence joins TRBV19 and TRBJ2-1; D call uncertain. This CDR3 region has 12 residues. Germline CDR1 is LNHDA and CDR2 is SQIVND (reference sequence). V dropped 3 bases and J dropped 5 bases, with 5 bases sitting between them. Here the CDR3 DNA reads TGTGCCAGTAGTATTCGGGACAATGAGCAGTTCTTC. Translating gives CASSIRDNEQFF.

This clone turned up a few times. The chain is built from TRBV11-3 and TRBJ1-2, with D unclear. Between the trimmed V and J ends, which lost 1 base and 9 bases, there was a span of 15 bases. Germline-derived CDR1 and CDR2 are SGHNT and YENEEA. The CDR3 runs to 14 residues. CDR3 region: CASSLVRLAISYTF. CDR3 nucleotides: TGTGCCAGCAGCTTAGTGCGGTTGGCAATCAGCTACACCTTC.

The chain is built from TRBV6-4 and TRBJ2-5, with D possibly TRBD2 on 6 matching bases. The CDR3 is 17 amino acids. Germline CDR1 and CDR2: MRHNA and SNTAGT. Trimming removed 1 base at V and 1 base at J, with 16 bases between. CDR3 sequence reads: CASSDCKTSSRQETQYF. CDR3 DNA sequence: TGTGCCAGCAGTGACTGTAAGACTAGTTCTCGCCAAGAGACCCAGTACTTC.

This chain joins TRBV2 and TRBJ2-7; 7 bases are a match to TRBD1. V shed 4 bases, J shed 0 bases, and the junction held 3 bases outside the gene matches. The CDR3 has 14 amino acids. Germline V CDR1 and CDR2: SNHLY, FYNNEI. DNA of the CDR3: TGTGCCAGCAGTGTGAGGGGGCCCTCCTACGAGCAGTACTTC. As protein: CASSVRGPSYEQYF.

The gene calls are TRBV7-3 and TRBJ1-2, with TRBD1 identical over 8 bases. The junction had 13 bases not matched to a gene; V was cut back by 0 bases and J by 7 bases. The germline V gene encodes CDR1 SGHTA and CDR2 FQGTGA. This CDR3 contains 17 residues. The CDR3 DNA reads TGTGCCAGCAGCTTAACGGGGACAGGTGGTGGTAGACGTGGCTACACCTTC. Translation gives CASSLTGTGGGRRGYTF.

Only a few counts were recorded for this clone. This chain joins TRBV10-3 and TRBJ2-1; 13 bases agree with TRBD2. CDR3 size: 15 residues. V shed 10 bases and J 6 bases; nucleotides not matched to a gene: 9. The germline V gene has CDR1 ENHRY and CDR2 SYGVKD. The CDR3 here is CATSTSGGLLNEQFF. The CDR3 DNA is TGTGCCACCTCGACTAGCGGGGGGTTACTCAATGAGCAGTTCTTC.

The chain uses TRBV5-1 and TRBJ1-5, with 8 bases matching TRBD1. CDR3 size: 14 residues. V lost 4 bases to trimming and J lost 4 bases; unmatched junction nucleotides: 4. CDR1 is SGHRS, CDR2 YFSETQ, per germline. The CDR3 here is CASSPDRGNQPQHF. The CDR3 region has the DNA TGCGCCAGCAGCCCCGACAGGGGAAATCAGCCCCAGCATTTT. The full variable domain, its missing parts supplied by reference TRBV5-1 and TRBJ1-5, is KAGVTQTPRYLIKTRGQQVTLSCSPISGHRSVSWYQQTPGQGLQFLFEYFSETQRNKGNFPGRFSGRQFSNSRSEMNVSTLELGDSALYLCASSPDRGNQPQHFGDGTRLSIL.

The chain employs TRBV5-6 and TRBJ2-5; TRBD2 aligns across 7 bases. In germline, CDR1 is SGHDT, CDR2 YYEEEE. The trim removed 4 bases at V and 1 base at J, leaving 4 bases unmatched. The CDR3 has 14 residues. CDR3 bases: TGTGCCAGCAGCCAAGCGGGGTCCCAAGAGACCCAGTACTTC. The encoded protein is CASSQAGSQETQYF.

The CDR3 DNA reads as TGTGCCAGCTGGCACTCTGGGGCCAACGTCCTGACTTTC. Encoded protein: CASWHSGANVLTF. J is TRBJ2-6 and V is TRBV6-5, with D unclear. The CDR3 covers 13 residues. Germline V gene lookup returns CDR1 MNHEY and CDR2 SVGAGI. V lost 8 bases, J lost 0 bases, and 5 bases lay in between.

In its sample, this clone was seen once. The chain uses TRBV2 and TRBJ1-5; 7 bases are a match to TRBD1. The germline gives CDR1 SNHLY, CDR2 FYNNEI. This CDR3 comprises 13 residues. J gave up 3 bases and V 10 bases, and 6 bases lay outside the gene matches. CDR3 protein: CATRQGPNQPQHF. As DNA, the CDR3 is TGTGCCACCAGACAGGGCCCCAATCAGCCCCAGCATTTT.

The CDR3: CASRTRGRETQYF. Written as DNA, the CDR3 is TGTGCCAGCAGGACTCGGGGGCGAGAGACCCAGTACTTC. V usage is TRBV2 and J usage is TRBJ2-5, with D perhaps matching TRBD1 or TRBD2 (6 bases each). Germline V gives CDR1 SNHLY, CDR2 FYNNEI. Trimming removed 6 bases at V and 4 bases at J, with 12 bases between. The CDR3 is 13 amino acids.

Points on this clone: Different DNA sequences within this sample yield the same CDR3. This sequence joins TRBV15 and TRBJ2-7; D is perhaps TRBD2 (5 bases). The germline V gene has CDR1 LNHNV and CDR2 YYDKDF (reference sequence). Trimming removed 3 bases at V and 0 bases at J, with 9 bases between. The CDR3 runs 14 residues. The DNA for the CDR3 is TGTGCCACCAGCAGGGCAGGAGGCTCCTACGAGCAGTACTTC. Protein sequence: CATSRAGGSYEQYF.

The chain has TRBV6-1 and TRBJ1-2, with 8 bases matching TRBD1. Germline CDR1 MNHNS, CDR2 SASEGT. The junction had 8 bases not matched to a gene; V was cut back by 10 bases and J by 1 base. The CDR3 covers 14 residues. The CDR3 loop is CATGQGNLNYGYTF. The CDR3 DNA reads as TGTGCCACCGGACAGGGAAATCTTAACTATGGCTACACCTTC.

The chain carries TRBV5-6 and TRBJ1-2; D is unclear. CDR3 length equals 14 residues. Per the germline V gene, CDR1 is SGHDT and CDR2 is YYEEEE. Trimming shortened V by 2 bases and J by 8 bases, and 16 bases separated the two germline ends. CDR3 residues: CASSFAESSMGYTF. The CDR3 bases are TGTGCCAGCAGCTTTGCAGAATCAAGTATGGGCTACACCTTC. Complete variable domain (other parts from reference TRBV5-6 and TRBJ1-2): DAGVTQSPTHLIKTRGQQVTLRCSPKSGHDTVSWYQQALGQGPQFIFQYYEEEERQRGNFPDRFSGHQFPNYSSELNVNALLLGDSALYLCASSFAESSMGYTFGSGTRLTVV.

The rearrangement links TRBV5-1 to TRBJ2-7; D perhaps matches TRBD1 (5 bases). CDR1 and CDR2 from the germline V gene are SGHRS and YFSETQ. CDR3 length: 14 amino acids. The ends were cut back, 8 bases at V and 1 base at J, with 16 bases in the middle. The CDR3 here is CASRRTSGSYEQYF. CDR3 sequence (DNA): TGCGCCAGTAGAAGGACATCCGGATCCTACGAGCAGTACTTC.

The rearrangement uses TRBV28 and TRBJ2-7; D uncertain. Deletions cut 7 bases from V and 2 bases from J, with 12 bases between. The CDR3 has 13 residues. Looked up from germline, CDR1 is MDHEN and CDR2 is SYDVKM. The CDR3 is CASTSPVPYEQYF. The CDR3 nucleotides are TGTGCCAGCACTTCGCCGGTACCCTACGAGCAGTACTTC.